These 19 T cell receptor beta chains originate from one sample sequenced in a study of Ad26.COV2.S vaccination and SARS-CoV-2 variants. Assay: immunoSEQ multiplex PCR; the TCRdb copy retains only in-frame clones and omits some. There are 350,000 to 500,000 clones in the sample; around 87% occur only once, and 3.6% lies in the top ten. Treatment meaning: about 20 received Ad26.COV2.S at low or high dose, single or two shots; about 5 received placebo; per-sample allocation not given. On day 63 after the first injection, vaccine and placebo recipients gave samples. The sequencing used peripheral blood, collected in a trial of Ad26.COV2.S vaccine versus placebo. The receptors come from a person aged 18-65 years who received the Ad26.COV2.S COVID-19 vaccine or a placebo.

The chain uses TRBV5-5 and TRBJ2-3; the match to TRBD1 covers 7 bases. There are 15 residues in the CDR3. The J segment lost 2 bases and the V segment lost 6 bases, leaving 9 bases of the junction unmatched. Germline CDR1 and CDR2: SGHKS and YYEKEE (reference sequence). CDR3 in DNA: TGTGCCAGCATCATACAACAGGGGCTCACAGATACGCAGTATTTT. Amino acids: CASIIQQGLTDTQYF.

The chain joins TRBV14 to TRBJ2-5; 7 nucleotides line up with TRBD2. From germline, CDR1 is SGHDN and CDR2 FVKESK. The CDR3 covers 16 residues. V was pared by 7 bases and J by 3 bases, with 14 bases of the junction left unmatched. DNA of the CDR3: TGTGCCAGCAACGCTGGGGAGGGCTGGGTGAAAGAGACCCAGTACTTC. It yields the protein CASNAGEGWVKETQYF.

CDR3 sequence: CASIATSGGYNYNEQFF. The CDR3 DNA reads TGTGCCAGCATCGCGACTAGCGGAGGATACAACTACAATGAGCAGTTCTTC. The rearrangement uses TRBV28 and TRBJ2-1; 9 bases match TRBD2. The junction had 13 bases not matched to a gene; V was cut back by 7 bases and J by 3 bases. This CDR3 spans 17 amino acids. Germline CDR1 and CDR2: MDHEN and SYDVKM.

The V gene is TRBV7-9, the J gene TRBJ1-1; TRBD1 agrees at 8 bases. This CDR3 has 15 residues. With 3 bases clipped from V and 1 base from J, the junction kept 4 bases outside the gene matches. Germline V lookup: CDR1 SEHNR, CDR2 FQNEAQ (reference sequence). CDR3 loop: CASSLRQGRNTEAFF. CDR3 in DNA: TGTGCCAGCAGCTTGAGACAGGGGCGGAACACTGAAGCTTTCTTT.

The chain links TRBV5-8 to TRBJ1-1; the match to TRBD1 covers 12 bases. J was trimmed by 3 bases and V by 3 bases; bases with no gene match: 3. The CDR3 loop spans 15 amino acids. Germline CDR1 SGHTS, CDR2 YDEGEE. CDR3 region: CASSYRDRGHTEAFF. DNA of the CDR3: TGTGCCAGCAGCTATCGGGACAGGGGGCACACTGAAGCTTTCTTT.

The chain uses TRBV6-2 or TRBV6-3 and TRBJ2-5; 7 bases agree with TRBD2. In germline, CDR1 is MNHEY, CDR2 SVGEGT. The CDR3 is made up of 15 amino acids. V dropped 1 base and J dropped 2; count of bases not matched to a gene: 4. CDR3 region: CASSYWGGYQETQYF. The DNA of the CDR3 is TGTGCCAGCAGTTACTGGGGGGGATATCAAGAGACCCAGTACTTC.

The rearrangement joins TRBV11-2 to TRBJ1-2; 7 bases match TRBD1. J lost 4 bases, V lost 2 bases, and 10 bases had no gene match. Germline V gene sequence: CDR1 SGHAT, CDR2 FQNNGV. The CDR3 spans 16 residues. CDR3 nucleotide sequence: TGTGCCAGCAGCTTATTCGGGGGAGGGACAGCCTATGGCTACACCTTC. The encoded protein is CASSLFGGGTAYGYTF.

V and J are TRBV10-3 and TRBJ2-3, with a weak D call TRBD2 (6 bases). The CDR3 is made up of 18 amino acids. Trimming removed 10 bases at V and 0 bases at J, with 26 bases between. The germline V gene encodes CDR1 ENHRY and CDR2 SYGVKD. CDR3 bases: TGTGCCACAACCAGGGATGGCGGGGAACCTTCTAGCACAGATACGCAGTATTTT. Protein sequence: CATTRDGGEPSSTDTQYF.

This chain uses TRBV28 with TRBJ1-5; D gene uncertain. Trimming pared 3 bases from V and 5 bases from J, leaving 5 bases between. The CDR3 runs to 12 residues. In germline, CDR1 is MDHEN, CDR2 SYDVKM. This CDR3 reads CASSFLDQPQHF. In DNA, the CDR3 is TGTGCCAGCAGTTTTCTTGATCAGCCCCAGCATTTT.

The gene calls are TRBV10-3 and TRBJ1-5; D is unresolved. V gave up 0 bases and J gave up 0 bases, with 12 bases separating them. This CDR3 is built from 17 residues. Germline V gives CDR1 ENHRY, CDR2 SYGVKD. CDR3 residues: CAISESNQQYSNQPQHF. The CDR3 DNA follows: TGTGCCATCAGTGAGTCGAATCAACAGTATAGCAATCAGCCCCAGCATTTT.

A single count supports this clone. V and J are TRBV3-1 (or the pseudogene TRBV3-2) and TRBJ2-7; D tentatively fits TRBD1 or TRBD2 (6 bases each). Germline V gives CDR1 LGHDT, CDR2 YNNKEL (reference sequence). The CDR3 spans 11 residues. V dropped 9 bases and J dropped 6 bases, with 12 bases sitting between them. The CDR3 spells CASSKGGEQYF. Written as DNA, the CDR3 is TGTGCCAGTAGCAAGGGGGGCGAGCAGTACTTC.

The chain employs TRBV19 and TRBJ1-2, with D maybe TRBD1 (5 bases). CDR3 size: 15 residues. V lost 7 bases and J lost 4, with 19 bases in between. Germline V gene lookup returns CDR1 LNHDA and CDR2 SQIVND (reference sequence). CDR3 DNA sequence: TGTGCCAGTATCTTGCGAGGAGGGGCCGTCTATGGCTACACCTTC. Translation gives CASILRGGAVYGYTF.

The chain's CDR3 is CASSLRGGSYGYTF. CDR3 DNA: TGTGCCAGCAGTTTAAGGGGAGGATCCTATGGCTACACCTTC. The chain recombines TRBV27 with TRBJ1-2; D might be TRBD1 (5 bases). The germline V gene encodes CDR1 MNHEY and CDR2 SMNVEV (reference sequence). The CDR3 totals 14 residues. V was cut by 2 bases and J by 4 bases, with 11 bases left in between.

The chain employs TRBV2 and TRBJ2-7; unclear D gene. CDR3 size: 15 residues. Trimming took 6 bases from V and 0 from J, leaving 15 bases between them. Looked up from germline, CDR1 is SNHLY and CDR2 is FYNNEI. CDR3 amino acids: CASSVAPGRSYEQYF. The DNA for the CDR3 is TGTGCCAGCAGCGTAGCTCCCGGCCGCTCCTACGAGCAGTACTTC.

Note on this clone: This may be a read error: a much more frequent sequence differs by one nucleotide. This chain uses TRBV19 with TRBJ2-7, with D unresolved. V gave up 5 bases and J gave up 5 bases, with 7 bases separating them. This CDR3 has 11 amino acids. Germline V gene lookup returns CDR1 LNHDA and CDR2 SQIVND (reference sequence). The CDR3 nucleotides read TGTGCCAGTAGTCCCCGAGACGAGCAGTACTTC. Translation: CASSPRDEQYF.

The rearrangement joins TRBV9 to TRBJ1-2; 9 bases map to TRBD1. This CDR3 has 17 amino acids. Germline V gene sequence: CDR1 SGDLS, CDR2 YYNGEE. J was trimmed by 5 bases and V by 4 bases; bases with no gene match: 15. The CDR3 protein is CASSPWTGARDGYGYTF. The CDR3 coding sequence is TGTGCCAGCAGCCCTTGGACAGGGGCCAGGGATGGTTATGGCTACACCTTC.

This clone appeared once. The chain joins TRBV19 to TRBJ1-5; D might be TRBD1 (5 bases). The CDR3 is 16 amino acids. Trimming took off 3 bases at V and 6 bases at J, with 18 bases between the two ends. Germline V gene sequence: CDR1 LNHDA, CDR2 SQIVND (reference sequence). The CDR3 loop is CASSMLFRVLSQPQHF. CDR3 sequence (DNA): TGTGCCAGTAGTATGTTGTTCAGGGTTTTAAGTCAGCCCCAGCATTTT.

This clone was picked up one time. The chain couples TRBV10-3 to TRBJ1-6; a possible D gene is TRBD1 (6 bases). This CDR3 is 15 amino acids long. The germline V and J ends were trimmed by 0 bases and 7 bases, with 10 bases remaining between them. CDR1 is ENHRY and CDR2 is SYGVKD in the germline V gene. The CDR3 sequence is CAISESQQGNSPLHF. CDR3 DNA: TGTGCCATCAGTGAGTCGCAGCAGGGGAATTCACCCCTCCACTTT.

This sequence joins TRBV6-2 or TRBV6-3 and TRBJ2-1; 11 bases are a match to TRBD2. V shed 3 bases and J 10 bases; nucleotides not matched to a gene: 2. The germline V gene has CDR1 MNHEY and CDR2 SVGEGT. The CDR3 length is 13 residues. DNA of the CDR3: TGTGCCAGCAGTTATCGACTAGCGGGGGAGCAGTTCTTC. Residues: CASSYRLAGEQFF.